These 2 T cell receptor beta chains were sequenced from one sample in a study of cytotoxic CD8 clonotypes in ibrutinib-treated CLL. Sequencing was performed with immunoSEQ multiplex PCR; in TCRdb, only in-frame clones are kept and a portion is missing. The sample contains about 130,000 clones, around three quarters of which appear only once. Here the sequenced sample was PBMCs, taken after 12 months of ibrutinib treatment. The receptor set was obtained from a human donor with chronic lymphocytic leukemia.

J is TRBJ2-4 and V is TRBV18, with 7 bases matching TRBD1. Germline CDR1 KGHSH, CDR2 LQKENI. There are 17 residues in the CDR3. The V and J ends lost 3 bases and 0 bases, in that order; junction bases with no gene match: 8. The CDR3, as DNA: TGTGCCAGCTCACCTCTGACAGGGCCCATAGCCAAAAACATTCAGTACTTC. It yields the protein CASSPLTGPIAKNIQYF.

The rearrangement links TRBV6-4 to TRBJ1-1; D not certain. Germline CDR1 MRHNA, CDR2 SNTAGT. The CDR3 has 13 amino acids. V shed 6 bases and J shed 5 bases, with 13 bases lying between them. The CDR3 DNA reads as TGTGCCAGCAGCTCAGAGGAGGGTACTGAAGCTTTCTTT. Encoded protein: CASSSEEGTEAFF.